This entry lists 4 T cell receptor beta chains sequenced from one sample in a study of neoadjuvant nivolumab and ipilimumab in lung cancer. The protocol was immunoSEQ multiplex PCR, while the TCRdb copy is restricted to in-frame clones and leaves out a portion. The table lists 25,000 to 35,000 clones, just over 90% of them singletons, with roughly 5% in the top ten. The source material was peripheral blood, sampled after neoadjuvant nivolumab, alone or with ipilimumab, at or shortly before surgery. Source of these receptors: an adult with non-small cell lung cancer.

The chain uses TRBV12-5 and TRBJ1-1; the D gene is possibly TRBD1 (6 bases). Trimming removed 1 base at V and 1 base at J, with 10 bases between. Germline CDR1 reads LGHNT; CDR2 reads FRNRAP. The CDR3 has 15 amino acids. The CDR3 region has the DNA TGTGCTAGTGGTTTGGAGCAGACAGGGAACACTGAAGCTTTCTTT. This translates into CASGLEQTGNTEAFF. Looking up the rest from reference TRBV12-5 and TRBJ1-1 gives the full variable domain: DARVTQTPRHKVTEMGQEVTMRCQPILGHNTVFWYRQTMMQGLELLAYFRNRAPLDDSGMPKDRFSAEMPDATLATLKIQPSEPRDSAVYFCASGLEQTGNTEAFFGQGTRLTVV.

The chain is built from TRBV7-9 and TRBJ2-7; TRBD1 aligns across 7 bases. V lost 3 bases and J lost 3; bases outside the gene matches: 8. This CDR3 has 15 residues. Germline loops: CDR1 SEHNR, CDR2 FQNEAQ (reference sequence). The CDR3 DNA follows: TGTGCCAGCAGCTTCGTAGCAGGGGGATTCTACGAGCAGTACTTC. This sequence encodes CASSFVAGGFYEQYF.

The chain employs TRBV7-8 and TRBJ2-5; D unresolved. This CDR3 has 14 residues. Germline V gene sequence: CDR1 SGHVS, CDR2 FQNEAQ. V shed 6 bases and J shed 2 bases, with 13 bases lying between them. The DNA for the CDR3 is TGTGCCAGCAGTCCAAACAGTTTACAAGAGACCCAGTACTTC. It encodes CASSPNSLQETQYF.

This chain links TRBV18 with TRBJ1-6, with a weak D call TRBD1 (5 bases). The V gene lost 5 bases and the J gene lost 8 bases, with 16 bases spanning the gap. Germline V lookup: CDR1 KGHSH, CDR2 LQKENI. The CDR3 has 15 amino acids. CDR3 amino acids: CASSGSGERDSPLHF. The CDR3 coding sequence is TGTGCCAGCTCAGGGTCGGGGGAACGGGATTCACCCCTCCACTTT.